The 2 T cell receptor beta chains below all came from one sample that was sequenced in a study of T cell changes during pregnancy in multiple sclerosis. Produced via immunoSEQ multiplex PCR; TCRdb's table is partial and in-frame only. The table has approximately 63,000 clones, 91% seen once. Material: peripheral blood, obtained after pregnancy. The receptors stem from a female donor in good health, enrolled as a control in a pregnancy study.

The CDR3 region is CAWTWGGRETQYF. The CDR3 DNA sequence: TGTGCCTGGACGTGGGGGGGTCGAGAGACCCAGTACTTC. The chain employs TRBV30 and TRBJ2-5, with 7 bases lining up with TRBD2. Per the germline V gene, CDR1 is GTSNPN and CDR2 is SVGIG (reference sequence). The length of the CDR3 is 13 residues. J gave up 4 bases and V 4 bases, and 6 bases lay outside the gene matches.

The chain carries TRBV7-2 and TRBJ2-5, with a tentative D call TRBD2 (5 bases). The ends were cut back, 4 bases at V and 9 bases at J, with 9 bases in the middle. Germline-derived CDR1 and CDR2 are SGHTA and FQGNSA. The CDR3 consists of 11 residues. The CDR3 bases are TGTGCCAGCAGCTCCGGGCGGGCCCAGTACTTC. This gives the protein CASSSGRAQYF.